A single sample is the source of the 11 T cell receptor beta chains below, sequenced in a study of blood T cell repertoires in COVID-19. Here immunoSEQ multiplex PCR was the method, and the copy in TCRdb shows in-frame clones only, minus some. The sample lists roughly 42,000 clones, about 85% occurring once. What was sequenced was peripheral blood. Receptors were obtained from a woman in her 70s in a cohort sampled during active COVID-19.

J is TRBJ1-5 and V is TRBV19; D uncertain. The germline V gene encodes CDR1 LNHDA and CDR2 SQIVND (reference sequence). The CDR3 contains 15 residues. Trimming removed 3 bases at V and 3 bases at J, with 12 bases between. CDR3 nucleotides: TGTGCCAGTAGTATTCGAGGGCAGCCCAATCAGCCCCAGCATTTT. It yields the protein CASSIRGQPNQPQHF. The full variable domain, its missing parts supplied by reference TRBV19 and TRBJ1-5, is DGGITQSPKYLFRKEGQNVTLSCEQNLNHDAMYWYRQDPGQGLRLIYYSQIVNDFQKGDIAEGYSVSREKKESFPLTVTSAQKNPTAFYLCASSIRGQPNQPQHFGDGTRLSIL.

This chain links TRBV4-3 with TRBJ2-3; D gene ambiguous. The CDR3 has 15 residues. The V gene lost 1 base and the J gene lost 2 bases, with 10 bases spanning the gap. Germline CDR1 reads LGHNA; CDR2 reads YSLEER. The CDR3 loop reads CASSQVLIHTDTQYF. In DNA form, the CDR3 reads TGCGCCAGCAGCCAAGTTCTCATACACACAGATACGCAGTATTTT.

The chain is built from TRBV2 and TRBJ2-7, with 14 bases matching TRBD2. V dropped 9 bases and J dropped 2; count of bases not matched to a gene: 3. Germline loops: CDR1 SNHLY, CDR2 FYNNEI. The CDR3 is 14 residues long. The CDR3 DNA is TGTGCCAGTGGGACTAGCGGGAGTCCCTACGAGCAGTACTTC. Translated, it gives CASGTSGSPYEQYF.

The gene calls are TRBV7-6 and TRBJ1-5, with 7 positions matching TRBD1. After removal of 5 bases from V and 3 bases from J, the junction contained 13 bases not matched to a gene. The germline V gene has CDR1 SGHVS and CDR2 FNYEAQ. CDR3 length equals 17 residues. The CDR3 nucleotides read TGTGCCAGCAGCCCAGGGGGTCTGGTGGCAGACAATCAGCCCCAGCATTTT. It specifies CASSPGGLVADNQPQHF. Full variable domain (outside the CDR3, taken from reference TRBV7-6 and TRBJ1-5): GAGVSQSPRYKVTKRGQDVALRCDPISGHVSLYWYRQALGQGPEFLTYFNYEAQQDKSGLPNDRFSAERPEGSISTLTIQRTEQRDSAMYRCASSPGGLVADNQPQHFGDGTRLSIL.

The gene calls are TRBV10-1 and TRBJ1-1; D gene unclear. Per the germline V gene, CDR1 is WNHNN and CDR2 is SYGVQD (reference sequence). The CDR3 covers 13 residues. Deletions cut 2 bases from V and 6 bases from J, with 10 bases between. CDR3 region: CASSERGTAEAFF. The CDR3 DNA reads TGCGCCAGCAGTGAGCGGGGAACCGCTGAAGCTTTCTTT.

V and J are TRBV6-6 and TRBJ2-3; tentative D call: TRBD1 (5 bases). CDR3 length: 17 residues. V lost 7 bases, J lost 0 bases, and 20 bases lay in between. The V gene's germline CDR1 is MNHNY and CDR2 SVGAGI (reference sequence). Written as DNA, the CDR3 is TGTGCCAGCATTCGGGCCTTCCAGGGCCGTAGCACAGATACGCAGTATTTT. Translation: CASIRAFQGRSTDTQYF.

The rearrangement uses TRBV6-5 and TRBJ1-6, with a weak D call TRBD1 (5 bases). CDR3 length equals 13 residues. V shed 6 bases and J shed 8 bases, with 11 bases lying between them. CDR1 and CDR2 from the germline V gene are MNHEY and SVGAGI. The DNA for the CDR3 is TGTGCCAGCAGACGACAGCCGGATTCACCCCTCCACTTT. Its translation is CASRRQPDSPLHF.

The J gene is TRBJ1-5, the V gene TRBV6-4; 7 bases are shared with TRBD1. J lost 3 bases, V lost 0 bases, and 8 bases had no gene match. CDR1 and CDR2 from the germline V gene are MRHNA and SNTAGT. This CDR3 has 17 residues. DNA of the CDR3: TGTGCCAGCAGTGACTCGACACAGGGGAGGACCAATCAGCCCCAGCATTTT. Translation: CASSDSTQGRTNQPQHF.

This clone was seen more than once but under ten times. The rearrangement uses TRBV5-1 and TRBJ2-2; no reliable D call. Germline V lookup: CDR1 SGHRS, CDR2 YFSETQ. This CDR3 contains 15 residues. V shed 0 bases and J shed 5 bases, with 11 bases lying between them. The DNA of the CDR3 is TGCGCCAGCAGCTTGGGGTCAGGTGATACCGGGGAGCTGTTTTTT. This sequence encodes CASSLGSGDTGELFF.

The rearrangement links TRBV6-2 or TRBV6-3 to TRBJ2-3; 9 nucleotides line up with TRBD2. Germline CDR1 reads MNHEY; CDR2 reads SVGEGT. Unmatched junction bases numbered 13, after V lost 2 bases and J lost 4 bases. This CDR3 is 18 amino acids long. The CDR3 here is CASSYGLWEREVADTQYF. CDR3 sequence (DNA): TGTGCCAGCAGTTACGGACTGTGGGAGCGGGAGGTTGCAGATACGCAGTATTTT.

The chain joins TRBV5-1 to TRBJ2-2; 13 positions match TRBD2. CDR3 length: 13 amino acids. From germline, CDR1 is SGHRS and CDR2 YFSETQ. With 9 bases clipped from V and 6 bases from J, the junction kept 2 bases outside the gene matches. CDR3: CATGLAGAGELFF. As DNA, the CDR3 is TGCGCCACTGGACTAGCGGGAGCCGGGGAGCTGTTTTTT.